These 19 T cell receptor beta chains came from one sample sequenced in a study of tumor T cells in aggressive B-cell lymphoma. Only in-frame clones appear in the TCRdb table, and some are missing; sequencing was by immunoSEQ multiplex PCR. Altogether about 560 clones are present, less than 90% being singletons, with the ten largest covering less than 20%. Sequencing was performed on tumor tissue. Receptors originate from an adult with diffuse large B cell lymphoma.

V is TRBV28 and J is TRBJ1-2, with 8 bases that match TRBD1. Germline trimming cut 5 bases from V and 10 bases from J; bases unmatched to any gene: 9. The germline CDR1 and CDR2 sequences are MDHEN and SYDVKM. This CDR3 contains 13 residues. The CDR3 region is CASSTPGQDFYTF. The CDR3, as DNA: TGTGCCAGCAGTACCCCGGGACAGGACTTCTACACCTTC.

The gene calls are TRBV2 and TRBJ1-1; 9 bases agree with TRBD1. CDR3 length: 15 amino acids. Looked up from germline, CDR1 is SNHLY and CDR2 is FYNNEI. V was pared by 2 bases and J by 6 bases, with 7 bases of the junction left unmatched. CDR3 sequence (DNA): TGTGCCAGCAGTGAATTGGGACAGGGTGGGGCTGAAGCTTTCTTT. Residues: CASSELGQGGAEAFF. Full variable domain (outside the CDR3, taken from reference TRBV2 and TRBJ1-1): EPEVTQTPSHQVTQMGQEVILRCVPISNHLYFYWYRQILGQKVEFLVSFYNNEISEKSEIFDDQFSVERPDGSNFTLKIRSTKLEDSAMYFCASSELGQGGAEAFFGQGTRLTVV.

The V gene is TRBV7-9, the J gene TRBJ2-7, with D possibly matching TRBD1 (5 bases). V lost 4 bases and J 3 bases, leaving 7 bases between the germline ends. There are 12 residues in the CDR3. Germline CDR1 and CDR2: SEHNR and FQNEAQ (reference sequence). The CDR3 bases are TGTGCCAGCAGCTACCAGGGCTACGAGCAGTACGTC. Translating gives CASSYQGYEQYV.

The CDR3 DNA reads TGTGCCAGCAGCTTAGAAGGGGGGGTCGGCAATCAGCCCCAGCATTTT. It is translated as CASSLEGGVGNQPQHF. The chain links TRBV7-2 to TRBJ1-5, with a weak D call TRBD1 (6 bases). V was clipped by 1 base and J by 2 bases, with 12 bases between them. The CDR3 is 16 amino acids. The V gene's germline CDR1 is SGHTA and CDR2 FQGNSA.

This chain links TRBV11-2 with TRBJ2-1; perhaps TRBD2 as D (5 bases). This CDR3 contains 16 residues. Germline V CDR1 and CDR2: SGHAT, FQNNGV. The V end was cut by 1 base, the J end by 2 bases, with 12 bases between. The chain's CDR3 is CASSLGMRATYNEQFF. The CDR3 coding sequence is TGTGCCAGCAGCTTAGGGATGAGGGCTACCTACAATGAGCAGTTCTTC.

For the CDR3, the DNA is TGTGCCAGCAGCTTAGGCGGGACGGTAAATGAAAAACTGTTTTTT. Amino acids: CASSLGGTVNEKLFF. The chain joins TRBV11-2 to TRBJ1-4; tentatively, D is TRBD1 (5 bases). The ends were cut back, 1 base at V and 5 bases at J, with 11 bases in the middle. Germline V gene sequence: CDR1 SGHAT, CDR2 FQNNGV. This CDR3 is built from 15 residues.

The chain combines TRBV7-9 with TRBJ1-2, with 8 bases identical to TRBD1. V was clipped by 7 bases and J by 5 bases; unmatched bases: 9. Per the germline V gene, CDR1 is SEHNR and CDR2 is FQNEAQ (reference sequence). CDR3 length: 14 residues. The CDR3 region has the DNA TGTGCCAGCAACTCGGCCGGGACAGGTTATGGCTACACCTTC. It encodes CASNSAGTGYGYTF.

The chain couples TRBV29-1 to TRBJ1-2, with D perhaps matching TRBD1 (5 bases). This CDR3 is built from 14 residues. Trimming cost V 0 bases and J 5 bases, with 13 bases left between them. Germline values: CDR1 SQVTM, CDR2 ANQGSEA. As DNA, the CDR3 is TGCAGCGTTGAAGAACGGGGCGCGGGATATGGCTACACCTTC. Translated, it gives CSVEERGAGYGYTF.

This chain links TRBV5-1 with TRBJ2-1, with TRBD1 matching 10 bases. The V gene's germline CDR1 is SGHRS and CDR2 YFSETQ. V lost 4 bases and J lost 8; bases outside the gene matches: 12. This CDR3 spans 16 amino acids. CDR3 DNA: TGCGCCAGCAGCCCCATGACTGGGACAGGGGACTATGAGCAGTTCTTC. Protein sequence: CASSPMTGTGDYEQFF. The complete variable domain, with remaining parts taken from reference TRBV5-1 and TRBJ2-1, reads KAGVTQTPRYLIKTRGQQVTLSCSPISGHRSVSWYQQTPGQGLQFLFEYFSETQRNKGNFPGRFSGRQFSNSRSEMNVSTLELGDSALYLCASSPMTGTGDYEQFFGPGTRLTVL.

This clone occurred once. The V gene is TRBV2, the J gene TRBJ1-4; D gene unclear. Germline lookup yields CDR1 SNHLY and CDR2 FYNNEI. This CDR3 has 13 amino acids. The V gene lost 1 base and the J gene lost 7 bases, with 7 bases spanning the gap. In DNA, the CDR3 is TGTGCCAGCAGTGAAGTCTACCGTGAAAAACTGTTTTTT. Encoded protein: CASSEVYREKLFF.

V gene TRBV5-4 combines with J gene TRBJ1-2; D is undetermined. This CDR3 spans 13 amino acids. Trimming took off 2 bases at V and 2 bases at J, with 7 bases between the two ends. CDR1 and CDR2 (germline): SGHNT, YYREEE (reference sequence). The CDR3 coding sequence is TGTGCCAGCAGCTTAGAAGAGAACTATGGCTACACCTTC. This encodes CASSLEENYGYTF.

The chain combines TRBV9 with TRBJ1-1; D unclear. V lost 2 bases and J lost 3, with 17 bases in between. There are 16 residues in the CDR3. The germline gives CDR1 SGDLS, CDR2 YYNGEE. CDR3 protein: CASSVLRTVGYTEAFF. In DNA form, the CDR3 reads TGTGCCAGCAGCGTCCTCAGAACCGTTGGTTACACTGAAGCTTTCTTT. Together with reference TRBV9 and TRBJ1-1, the CDR3 gives the full variable domain: DSGVTQTPKHLITATGQRVTLRCSPRSGDLSVYWYQQSLDQGLQFLIQYYNGEERAKGNILERFSAQQFPDLHSELNLSSLELGDSALYFCASSVLRTVGYTEAFFGQGTRLTVV.

This clone was recorded a few times. The J gene is TRBJ1-2, the V gene TRBV4-1; maybe TRBD1 (5 bases). CDR3 size: 13 residues. CDR1 is MGHRA and CDR2 is YSYEKL in the germline V gene. V gave up 1 base and J gave up 8 bases, with 11 bases separating them. The CDR3 DNA reads as TGCGCCAGCAGCCAAGGCGGGACGGGCGGCTACACCTTC. Protein product: CASSQGGTGGYTF.

The rearrangement links TRBV9 to TRBJ2-2; no reliable D call. Trimming cost V 7 bases and J 3 bases, with 13 bases left between them. The CDR3 totals 14 residues. Germline V gene sequence: CDR1 SGDLS, CDR2 YYNGEE. CDR3 DNA: TGTGCCAGCCGTGCTGGGCCCCACACCGGGGAGCTGTTTTTT. This encodes CASRAGPHTGELFF.

The chain combines TRBV28 with TRBJ2-7; D is perhaps TRBD1 (5 bases). CDR1 is MDHEN and CDR2 is SYDVKM in the germline V gene. The V end lost 8 bases, the J end lost 1 base, and 9 bases lay between the germline ends. The CDR3 runs to 12 residues. The CDR3 loop is CASGHRSYEQYF. Here the CDR3 DNA reads TGTGCCAGCGGACACAGGTCCTACGAGCAGTACTTC. Filled out from reference TRBV28 and TRBJ2-7, the complete variable domain reads DVKVTQSSRYLVKRTGEKVFLECVQDMDHENMFWYRQDPGLGLRLIYFSYDVKMKEKGDIPEGYSVSREKKERFSLILESASTNQTSMYLCASGHRSYEQYFGPGTRLTVT.

This clone appeared a single time. The junction does not match germline at one end; this may be a read error. This sequence joins TRBV2 and TRBJ1-6, with TRBD1 matching over 9 bases. Germline CDR1 SNHLY, CDR2 FYNNEI. The CDR3 consists of 14 residues. CDR3 sequence: CASREGQGSSPLHF. The CDR3 DNA sequence: TGTGCCAGCAGAGAAGGACAGGGGTCTTCACCCCTCCACTTT. Based on the CDR3 plus reference TRBV2 and TRBJ1-6, the full variable domain is EPEVTQTPSHQVTQMGQEVILRCVPISNHLYFYWYRQILGQKVEFLVSFYNNEISEKSEIFDDQFSVERPDGSNFTLKIRSTKLEDSAMYFCASREGQGSSPLHFGNGTRLTVT.

The chain recombines TRBV11-2 with TRBJ2-5, with D tentatively TRBD2 (5 bases). V was pared by 3 bases and J by 4 bases, with 12 bases between. Germline CDR1 SGHAT, CDR2 FQNNGV. The CDR3 consists of 14 residues. The CDR3 DNA is TGTGCCAGCAGCTTTCAAACGGGGAGAGAGACCCAGTACTTC. Translating gives CASSFQTGRETQYF.

This chain joins TRBV5-1 and TRBJ2-2, with 12 positions matching TRBD2. V lost 0 bases to trimming and J lost 5 bases; unmatched junction nucleotides: 2. Germline assignment: CDR1 SGHRS and CDR2 YFSETQ. The CDR3 is 16 amino acids. CDR3 sequence reads: CASSLGLAGVTGELFF. DNA of the CDR3: TGCGCCAGCAGCTTGGGACTAGCGGGGGTAACCGGGGAGCTGTTTTTT.

The chain uses TRBV4-1 and TRBJ1-6, with D uncertain. Looked up from germline, CDR1 is MGHRA and CDR2 is YSYEKL. V dropped 7 bases and J dropped 8 bases, with 15 bases sitting between them. The CDR3 has 14 amino acids. The CDR3 is CASTRVGSYSPLHF. CDR3 bases: TGCGCCAGCACCCGGGTCGGAAGCTATTCACCCCTCCACTTT.